These 14 T cell receptor beta chains were sequenced from one sample in a study of cytomegalovirus exposure and HLA in healthy donors. This PCR relied on a set of 60 Vbeta primers and 13 Jbeta primers. Only in-frame clones appear in the TCRdb table, and some are missing; sequencing was by immunoSEQ multiplex PCR. The profile shows over 45,000 clones, about 84% of them singletons. Material for sequencing was PBMCs. Receptor source: a female donor in good health and CMV-seronegative.

The chain has TRBV5-1 and TRBJ2-3, with a tentative D call TRBD2 (6 bases). With 4 bases removed from V and 0 bases from J, the gap between germline ends came to 15 bases. The CDR3 covers 16 residues. Germline lookup yields CDR1 SGHRS and CDR2 YFSETQ. CDR3 sequence: CASSLARGSSTDTQYF. The CDR3 DNA sequence: TGCGCCAGCAGCCTTGCCCGGGGGTCTAGCACAGATACGCAGTATTTT.

The V and J genes are TRBV10-3 and TRBJ2-5; the D is unclear. Trimming cost V 10 bases and J 3 bases, with 9 bases left between them. The CDR3 sequence is 11 residues long. CDR1 is ENHRY, CDR2 SYGVKD, per germline. The CDR3 DNA reads as TGTGCCACCGCTCTAAAAGAGACCCAGTACTTC. Translation gives CATALKETQYF.

This rearrangement joins TRBV7-8 to TRBJ1-3; TRBD1 matches 9 bases. Germline CDR1 and CDR2: SGHVS and FQNEAQ. CDR3 size: 15 residues. Trimming at V came to 7 bases and at J to 2 bases, leaving 6 bases not matched to a gene. CDR3 in amino acids: CASTDRTGAGNTIYF. The CDR3 coding sequence is TGTGCCAGCACCGACAGGACAGGGGCTGGAAACACCATATATTTT.

The chain recombines TRBV30 with TRBJ2-3; no firm D call. CDR3 length: 15 amino acids. V gave up 0 bases and J gave up 5 bases, with 15 bases separating them. Germline V gene sequence: CDR1 GTSNPN, CDR2 SVGIG (reference sequence). CDR3 loop: CAWSVSYSSRDTQYF. CDR3 sequence (DNA): TGTGCCTGGAGTGTGTCCTACAGTTCTCGAGATACGCAGTATTTT. Filled out from reference TRBV30 and TRBJ2-3, the complete variable domain reads SQTIHQWPATLVQPVGSPLSLECTVEGTSNPNLYWYRQAAGRGLQLLFYSVGIGQISSEVPQNLSASRPQDRQFILSSKKLLLSDSGFYLCAWSVSYSSRDTQYFGPGTRLTVL.

The chain employs TRBV9 and TRBJ2-5, with D possibly TRBD2 on 5 matching bases. The V gene lost 2 bases and the J gene lost 1 base, with 9 bases spanning the gap. Germline V lookup: CDR1 SGDLS, CDR2 YYNGEE. The CDR3 consists of 14 residues. CDR3 residues: CASSVSGRQETQYF. The CDR3 DNA sequence: TGTGCCAGCAGCGTCAGCGGCCGCCAAGAGACCCAGTACTTC.

This chain's CDR3 is CASSYRGLAGVDEQFF. CDR3 nucleotides: TGTGCCAGCAGTTACCGGGGACTAGCGGGGGTGGATGAGCAGTTCTTC. This sequence joins TRBV6-5 and TRBJ2-1, with 14 nucleotides matching TRBD2. The CDR3 is 16 residues long. CDR1 and CDR2 from the germline V gene are MNHEY and SVGAGI. Trimming removed 2 bases from V and 8 bases from J; junction bases left unmatched: 5.

The chain carries TRBV10-3 and TRBJ2-3, with D maybe TRBD2 (7 bases). The CDR3 covers 14 residues. CDR1 ENHRY and CDR2 SYGVKD come from the germline V gene. The V gene lost 6 bases and the J gene lost 0 bases, with 10 bases spanning the gap. The CDR3 nucleotides read TGTGCCATCAGAGGGGGGGGGAGCACAGATACGCAGTATTTT. Encoded protein: CAIRGGGSTDTQYF.

As regards this clone: A read error may produce the germline difference seen at one junction end. The chain links TRBV18 to TRBJ1-1; possibly TRBD1 for D (5 bases). This CDR3 spans 13 amino acids. Germline assignment: CDR1 KGHSH and CDR2 LQKENI. The CDR3: CASLPGQNTEAFF. CDR3 nucleotides: TGTGCCAGCTTACCAGGACAGAACACTGAAGCTTTCTTT.

This chain joins TRBV6-5 and TRBJ1-5; 9 nucleotides agree with TRBD1. CDR1 and CDR2 from the germline V gene are MNHEY and SVGAGI. The CDR3 totals 16 residues. The ends lost 0 bases at V and 6 bases at J; junction bases unmatched: 6. The CDR3 loop reads CASSYSRDRVGQPQHF. The CDR3 nucleotides are TGTGCCAGCAGTTACTCTAGGGACAGGGTGGGTCAGCCCCAGCATTTT.

This chain connects TRBV9 to TRBJ2-2; perhaps TRBD1 as D (6 bases). Germline assignment: CDR1 SGDLS and CDR2 YYNGEE. The V end lost 3 bases, the J end lost 0 bases, and 12 bases lay between the germline ends. This CDR3 has 16 amino acids. CDR3 coding DNA: TGTGCCAGCAGCGACTTTGACAGGCCGAACACCGGGGAGCTGTTTTTT. Translation: CASSDFDRPNTGELFF.

The chain couples TRBV4-1 to TRBJ1-2; D gene unclear. The CDR3 consists of 14 residues. Germline-derived CDR1 and CDR2 are MGHRA and YSYEKL. Trimming left V 2 bases short and J 6 bases short, with 13 bases between. Written as DNA, the CDR3 is TGCGCCAGCAGCCAACACCGGGTCGGGGATGGCTACACCTTC. It codes for CASSQHRVGDGYTF.

V is TRBV21-1 and J is TRBJ1-1; the tabulated D call, TRBD1, remains unverified against the DNA. TRBV21-1 has pseudogene status. The CDR3 is made up of 16 amino acids. In DNA form, the CDR3 reads TGTGCCAGCAGCGGTAGGGACAGGGGAAGGGACACTGAAGCTTTCTTT. It is translated as CASSGRDRGRDTEAFF.

The J gene is TRBJ1-5, the V gene TRBV2, with 10 bases lining up with TRBD1. Germline V CDR1 and CDR2: SNHLY, FYNNEI. The V and J ends lost 6 bases and 2 bases, in that order; junction bases with no gene match: 16. This CDR3 spans 19 amino acids. DNA of the CDR3: TGTGCCAGCAGGGGGGACCCGGGACAGGGGAATTTGGGCAATCAGCCCCAGCATTTT. This codes for CASRGDPGQGNLGNQPQHF.

Comments on this clone: No conserved phenylalanine or tryptophan ends this CDR3, so it is likely a read error. This sequence joins TRBV19 and TRBJ1-5; no definite D call. Per the germline V gene, CDR1 is LNHDA and CDR2 is SQIVND (reference sequence). The CDR3 loop spans 14 amino acids. Trimming pared 10 bases from V and 0 bases from J, leaving 13 bases between. CDR3 sequence: CATRRRNSNQPQHL. The CDR3 DNA follows: TGTGCCACCCGGCGTAGAAATAGCAATCAGCCCCAGCATCTT.